The 24 T cell receptor beta chains presented below share a single source sample, sequenced in a study of T cell responses to AZD1222 COVID-19 vaccine. Profiled with immunoSEQ multiplex PCR; TCRdb holds only in-frame clones, not every one. The sample contains about 150,000 clones, roughly 90% of which appear only once. This specimen was peripheral blood, taken 28 days after the second AZD1222 dose. Receptor source: an adult who received the AZD1222 COVID-19 vaccine.

V and J are TRBV4-1 and TRBJ2-1; TRBD2 might be the D (6 bases). V lost 0 bases and J 4 bases, leaving 13 bases between the germline ends. Looked up from germline, CDR1 is MGHRA and CDR2 is YSYEKL. The CDR3 covers 16 residues. CDR3 protein: CASSQDAPSAYNEQFF. The DNA of the CDR3 is TGCGCCAGCAGCCAAGATGCCCCTAGCGCATACAATGAGCAGTTCTTC.

The V gene is TRBV27, the J gene TRBJ1-2; maybe TRBD1 (5 bases). The CDR3 runs to 15 residues. Germline V CDR1 and CDR2: MNHEY, SMNVEV (reference sequence). V dropped 0 bases and J dropped 4 bases, with 12 bases sitting between them. CDR3 region: CASSLSKRTFYGYTF. The CDR3 coding sequence is TGTGCCAGCAGTTTATCGAAACGGACATTCTATGGCTACACCTTC.

The chain uses TRBV7-9 and TRBJ2-7; D possibly matches TRBD1 or TRBD2 (5 bases each). Germline values: CDR1 SEHNR, CDR2 FQNEAQ (reference sequence). This CDR3 contains 14 residues. With 1 base removed from V and 1 base from J, the gap between germline ends came to 8 bases. CDR3 nucleotides: TGTGCCAGCAGCTTAGGTGGGGGTTCCTACGAGCAGTACTTC. Its translation: CASSLGGGSYEQYF.

CDR3 sequence: CAWNLVRMETQYF. The CDR3 bases are TGTGCCTGGAACCTAGTGCGGATGGAGACCCAGTACTTC. The V call is TRBV30, the J call TRBJ2-5; the D is unclear. Germline assignment: CDR1 GTSNPN and CDR2 SVGIG (reference sequence). This CDR3 is 13 amino acids long. Trimming took 4 bases from V and 5 from J, leaving 14 bases between them.

J is TRBJ2-1 and V is TRBV7-3; 8 bases are shared with TRBD2. V lost 3 bases, J lost 5 bases, and 6 bases stayed unmatched. This CDR3 region has 15 residues. Germline V lookup: CDR1 SGHTA, CDR2 FQGTGA. In DNA, the CDR3 is TGTGCCAGCAGCTTTCAAGCGGGAGTAAACAATGAGCAGTTCTTC. Protein: CASSFQAGVNNEQFF.

This chain uses TRBV2 with TRBJ2-7, with TRBD2 as a possible D gene (5 bases). V lost 6 bases and J 1 base, leaving 7 bases between the germline ends. The germline V gene encodes CDR1 SNHLY and CDR2 FYNNEI. The CDR3 runs 12 residues. CDR3 sequence: CASRGVSYEQYF. The CDR3 nucleotides are TGTGCCAGCAGGGGAGTATCCTACGAGCAGTACTTC.

The rearrangement joins TRBV4-1 to TRBJ2-5; D is ambiguous. CDR3 length: 15 residues. V lost 0 bases to trimming and J lost 3 bases, with 11 bases between them. CDR1 and CDR2 from the germline V gene are MGHRA and YSYEKL. The CDR3 sequence: CASSQDPGRKETQYF. The CDR3 nucleotides read TGCGCCAGCAGCCAAGATCCTGGCCGGAAAGAGACCCAGTACTTC.

J is TRBJ2-2 and V is TRBV10-3; no reliable D call. The CDR3 covers 15 residues. V lost 3 bases and J lost 0, with 8 bases in between. Germline CDR1 and CDR2: ENHRY and SYGVKD. This CDR3 is CAISEVTPNTGELFF. CDR3 sequence (DNA): TGTGCCATCAGTGAAGTGACACCGAACACCGGGGAGCTGTTTTTT.

The J gene is TRBJ2-3, the V gene TRBV7-8; D not resolved. V lost 5 bases and J lost 4, with 7 bases in between. The CDR3 consists of 12 residues. CDR1 is SGHVS, CDR2 FQNEAQ, per germline. This CDR3 is CASSPVPDTQYF. The CDR3 nucleotides are TGTGCCAGCAGCCCTGTTCCAGATACGCAGTATTTT.

The chain couples TRBV10-3 to TRBJ2-7; 9 nucleotides agree with TRBD1. Germline values: CDR1 ENHRY, CDR2 SYGVKD. Trimming took 6 bases from V and 2 from J; bases not matched to a gene: 2. The CDR3 spans 13 residues. CDR3 amino acids: CAIRTGGPYEQYF. In DNA form, the CDR3 reads TGTGCCATCAGAACAGGGGGCCCCTACGAGCAGTACTTC.

The chain links TRBV3-1 (or the pseudogene TRBV3-2) to TRBJ1-3, with no clear D. This CDR3 region has 17 residues. Between the trimmed V and J ends, which lost 4 bases and 0 bases, there was a span of 16 bases. Germline V gene lookup returns CDR1 LGHDT and CDR2 YNNKEL (reference sequence). This CDR3 is CASSRHTDPSSGNTIYF. In nucleotides, the CDR3 is TGTGCCAGCAGCCGCCACACGGACCCTAGCTCTGGAAACACCATATATTTT.

The rearrangement joins TRBV5-1 to TRBJ2-5, with a possible D match to TRBD2 (5 bases). V was shortened by 1 base and J by 3 bases, with 7 bases between the two germline ends. Germline loops: CDR1 SGHRS, CDR2 YFSETQ. The CDR3 sequence is 13 residues long. CDR3 protein: CASSLMREETQYF. DNA for the CDR3: TGCGCCAGCAGCTTGATGAGGGAAGAGACCCAGTACTTC.

The rearrangement joins TRBV5-1 to TRBJ2-6; 13 positions agree with TRBD2. CDR3 size: 17 residues. The J segment lost 4 bases and the V segment lost 6 bases, leaving 7 bases of the junction unmatched. Germline CDR1 is SGHRS and CDR2 is YFSETQ. The CDR3: CASTGLAGVSGANVLTF. DNA for the CDR3: TGCGCCAGCACCGGACTAGCGGGAGTATCCGGGGCCAACGTCCTGACTTTC. Full variable domain (remainder filled in from reference TRBV5-1 and TRBJ2-6): KAGVTQTPRYLIKTRGQQVTLSCSPISGHRSVSWYQQTPGQGLQFLFEYFSETQRNKGNFPGRFSGRQFSNSRSEMNVSTLELGDSALYLCASTGLAGVSGANVLTFGAGSRLTVL.

The chain recombines TRBV3-1 (or the pseudogene TRBV3-2) with TRBJ1-1; D is possibly TRBD1 (6 bases). Per the germline V gene, CDR1 is LGHDT and CDR2 is YNNKEL (reference sequence). This CDR3 has 12 amino acids. Between the trimmed V and J ends, which lost 6 bases and 5 bases, there was a span of 10 bases. For the CDR3, the DNA is TGTGCCAGCAGTCAGGGGACGACTGAAGCTTTCTTT. This translates into CASSQGTTEAFF.

The chain uses TRBV3-1 (or the pseudogene TRBV3-2) and TRBJ2-2; D call uncertain. V lost 4 bases and J lost 7, with 13 bases in between. Germline values: CDR1 LGHDT, CDR2 YNNKEL (reference sequence). The CDR3 spans 14 residues. DNA of the CDR3: TGTGCCAGCAGCCCGTCATCGCGGTTCGGGGAGCTGTTTTTT. It translates to CASSPSSRFGELFF.

V gene TRBV3-1 (or the pseudogene TRBV3-2) combines with J gene TRBJ2-1; TRBD2 might be the D (6 bases). From germline, CDR1 is LGHDT and CDR2 YNNKEL (reference sequence). This CDR3 has 14 residues. V was clipped by 4 bases and J by 6 bases, with 13 bases between them. CDR3 loop: CASSLGEVGNEQFF. As DNA, the CDR3 is TGTGCCAGCAGCCTTGGGGAGGTCGGCAATGAGCAGTTCTTC.

V gene TRBV6-5 combines with J gene TRBJ2-1, with D perhaps matching TRBD2 (6 bases). V shed 3 bases and J shed 3 bases, with 12 bases lying between them. The germline CDR1 and CDR2 sequences are MNHEY and SVGAGI. The CDR3 has 15 residues. The CDR3: CASSYGGGVYNEQFF. As DNA, the CDR3 is TGTGCCAGCAGTTATGGAGGCGGGGTCTACAATGAGCAGTTCTTC.

This clone appeared a single time. This rearrangement joins TRBV18 to TRBJ2-1; 11 bases map to TRBD2. The ends lost 4 bases at V and 5 bases at J; junction bases unmatched: 7. CDR3 length: 16 residues. Germline-derived CDR1 and CDR2 are KGHSH and LQKENI. The CDR3 DNA follows: TGTGCCAGCTCACGGACGCTAGCGGGAGGCGACAATGAGCAGTTCTTC. Amino acids: CASSRTLAGGDNEQFF. The full variable domain, rest sourced from reference TRBV18 and TRBJ2-1, is NAGVMQNPRHLVRRRGQEARLRCSPMKGHSHVYWYRQLPEEGLKFMVYLQKENIIDESGMPKERFSAEFPKEGPSILRIQQVVRGDSAAYFCASSRTLAGGDNEQFFGPGTRLTVL.

DNA of the CDR3: TGCGCCAGCAGCTTGGAGGGAATATCGGTCTGGGCAGAAAGGTCGTCTGGAAACACCATATATTTT. As protein: CASSLEGISVWAERSSGNTIYF. The genes are TRBV5-1 and TRBJ1-3; D gene ambiguous. The CDR3 spans 22 residues. Between the trimmed V and J ends, which lost 0 bases and 1 base, there was a span of 29 bases. CDR1 and CDR2 (germline): SGHRS, YFSETQ.

The chain employs TRBV30 and TRBJ1-1; D is perhaps TRBD1 (6 bases). Germline assignment: CDR1 GTSNPN and CDR2 SVGIG (reference sequence). The CDR3 runs 13 residues. With 0 bases removed from V and 11 bases from J, the gap between germline ends came to 16 bases. As DNA, the CDR3 is TGTGCCTGGAGTGTACAGACAGGAGGAGACGCTTTCTTT. Translating gives CAWSVQTGGDAFF.

The CDR3 region is CASRWAGTANSPLHF. The CDR3 DNA is TGTGCCAGTAGATGGGCCGGGACGGCTAATTCACCCCTCCACTTT. V is TRBV19 and J is TRBJ1-6; tentative D call: TRBD1 (5 bases). The CDR3 sequence is 15 residues long. The ends were cut back, 6 bases at V and 6 bases at J, with 15 bases in the middle. Per the germline V gene, CDR1 is LNHDA and CDR2 is SQIVND (reference sequence).

This sequence joins TRBV5-1 and TRBJ1-4, with D perhaps TRBD1 (6 bases). The V end was cut by 6 bases, the J end by 5 bases, with 14 bases between. Germline-derived CDR1 and CDR2 are SGHRS and YFSETQ. This CDR3 is built from 14 residues. The CDR3 DNA sequence: TGCGCCAGCAACCCAGGGGTCCTCAATGAAAAACTGTTTTTT. Its protein is CASNPGVLNEKLFF.

The genes are TRBV27 and TRBJ2-7; D might be TRBD2 (7 bases). The ends were cut back, 5 bases at V and 7 bases at J, with 15 bases in the middle. From germline, CDR1 is MNHEY and CDR2 SMNVEV (reference sequence). This CDR3 is 13 amino acids long. For the CDR3, the DNA is TGTGCCAGCAGTAAGCAGGGGAGGGGGGAGCAGTACTTC. This sequence encodes CASSKQGRGEQYF.

The V and J genes are TRBV5-1 and TRBJ2-3; 11 bases fit TRBD2. CDR1 SGHRS and CDR2 YFSETQ come from the germline V gene. This CDR3 comprises 16 residues. Germline trimming cut 3 bases from V and 1 base from J; bases unmatched to any gene: 4. The CDR3 sequence is CASSSGLAGGTDTQYF. In DNA form, the CDR3 reads TGCGCCAGCAGCTCAGGACTAGCGGGCGGCACAGATACGCAGTATTTT.